This T cell receptor beta chain was sequenced for a study of T cell repertoires in cytomegalovirus infection. Overall study: Through public TCR beta signatures, both CMV infection and matching HLA type were indicated. Study-level findings and limits: Frequencies of public TCR beta families were cumulated, and this identified carriers of CMV plus the relevant HLA. The study found HLA-C-restricted CMV-specific TCR beta clonotypes dominating the ex vivo response.

One entry per CDR3 protein, called by TCRdb with MiXCR from the reads. The sample records about 360,000 distinct CDR3 sequences, 15% to 20% being singletons. As concerns this clonotype: Antigen specificity is unknown.

Germline V gene sequence: CDR1 LNHDA, CDR2 SQIVND (reference sequence). This CDR3 is 14 amino acids long. Trimming left V 3 bases short and J 3 bases short, with 11 bases between. The sequencing sample was made of PBMCs. This sequence originates from a human donor in good health (CMV status not recorded). Some clones in this sample may be carry-over from other donors' samples. This chain uses TRBV19 with TRBJ1-1; weak D call: TRBD1 (5 bases). CDR3 in amino acids: CASSISLGHTEAFF. CDR3 nucleotides: TGTGCCAGTAGTATTTCATTGGGACACACTGAAGCTTTCTTT.